This TCR beta chain was sequenced for a study of cytomegalovirus exposure and HLA in healthy donors. Whole-study results and caveats: Reportedly, HLA-A and HLA-B alleles of most subjects were accurately predicted from TCR beta.

This CDR3 has 12 amino acids. V dropped 5 bases and J dropped 1 base, with 5 bases sitting between them. Germline lookup yields CDR1 MRHNA and CDR2 SNTAGT. This clone was observed once. Its antigen remains unidentified. PCR involved 60 Vbeta and 13 Jbeta primers. Authors' processing steps: Around 11 million shared chains were among 80 million or so unique TCR beta chains counted in a later analysis. TCRdb's copy holds only in-frame clones and misses some; the assay was immunoSEQ multiplex PCR. The V and J calls and clone size are taken from that table; D and trimming were inferred from the DNA. The sample yields about 120,000 clones, over 60% seen once.

Sequenced: PBMCs. The V gene is TRBV6-4, the J gene TRBJ1-2, with unresolved D. The sequence was collected from a man between 18 and 29 years old in good health and CMV-seropositive. The CDR3 protein is CASSNNNYGYTF. In DNA form, the CDR3 reads TGTGCCAGCAGTAACAATAACTATGGCTACACCTTC.